The clone carrying this TCR beta chain has just one count. At one end the junction does not follow the germline gene, possibly because of a read error. The sample is drawn from a study of blood T cell repertoires in COVID-19. Looking at the study overall: Researchers got acute and convalescent COVID-19 samples from the United States, Italy and Spain. PBMCs, B-cell-depleted T cells, or T cells were the source of the cDNA or gDNA that made up the material.

The length of the CDR3 is 14 residues. Germline CDR1 is SNHLY and CDR2 is FYNNEI. In the source study's methods: Nucleated cell counts were estimated from reference gene primer amplification. TCRdb's copy holds only in-frame clones and misses some; the assay was immunoSEQ multiplex PCR. V, J and clone size were drawn from that table, and D and trimming were deduced from the DNA. Altogether some 70,000 clones are present, roughly 84% being singletons, with the ten largest covering around a tenth. This rearrangement joins TRBV2 to TRBJ2-5; D not resolved. Sequenced: peripheral blood. This sequence originates from a woman in her forties or fifties with acute or convalescent COVID-19. CDR3 region: CVSCFRGNQETQYF. CDR3 nucleotide sequence: TGTGTCAGCTGCTTCCGAGGAAACCAAGAGACCCAGTACTTC.